The 11 T cell receptor beta chains below all came from one sample that was sequenced in a study of identifying expanded T cells in peripheral blood. The data were produced by immunoSEQ multiplex PCR, yet TCRdb's version contains in-frame clones alone and is incomplete. The sample holds around 100,000 clones, about 83% seen once. The sequenced material came from blood. The receptors were sampled from a person aged 18 to 75 in good health.

A note on this clone: The same CDR3 arises from other DNA sequences in this sample as well. This chain uses TRBV7-6 with TRBJ1-4, with TRBD1 matching over 7 bases. Germline-derived CDR1 and CDR2 are SGHVS and FNYEAQ. This CDR3 has 14 residues. The junction had 1 base not matched to a gene; V was cut back by 1 base and J by 5 bases. Here the CDR3 DNA reads TGTGCCAGCAGCTTAGGACAGGGAAATGAAAAACTGTTTTTT. This codes for CASSLGQGNEKLFF.

V gene TRBV7-9 combines with J gene TRBJ1-1; D is ambiguous. This CDR3 region has 18 residues. V lost 1 base and J lost 2, with 20 bases in between. CDR1 is SEHNR, CDR2 FQNEAQ, per germline (reference sequence). The DNA of the CDR3 is TGTGCCAGCAGCTTAGTTAGTTCAGAACTCCTACTTAACACTGAAGCTTTCTTT. This translates into CASSLVSSELLLNTEAFF.

CDR3 loop: CATSRAQGQGTEAFF. Written as DNA, the CDR3 is TGTGCCACCAGCAGAGCTCAGGGACAGGGAACTGAAGCTTTCTTT. This chain connects TRBV15 to TRBJ1-1, with TRBD1 matching over 9 bases. CDR1 is LNHNV and CDR2 is YYDKDF in the germline V gene (reference sequence). The CDR3 totals 15 residues. V shed 1 base, J shed 5 bases, and the junction held 5 bases outside the gene matches.

The genes are TRBV20-1 and TRBJ2-1, with D unclear. V shed 3 bases and J shed 2 bases, with 2 bases lying between them. Germline V CDR1 and CDR2: DFQATT, SNEGSKA (reference sequence). The CDR3 has 11 amino acids. CDR3 sequence: CSARTYNEQFF. Here the CDR3 DNA reads TGCAGTGCTAGGACCTACAATGAGCAGTTCTTC.

V gene TRBV2 combines with J gene TRBJ1-5; no clear D. The CDR3 extends over 11 amino acids. Germline CDR1 and CDR2: SNHLY and FYNNEI. Trimming shortened V by 5 bases and J by 3 bases, and 2 bases separated the two germline ends. CDR3 coding DNA: TGTGCCAGCAGTTACAATCAGCCCCAGCATTTT. Translating gives CASSYNQPQHF.

This clone was counted once. The V and J genes are TRBV4-1 and TRBJ1-6; TRBD1 might be the D (5 bases). CDR3 length: 16 amino acids. Germline lookup yields CDR1 MGHRA and CDR2 YSYEKL. Trimming took 3 bases from V and 7 from J, leaving 16 bases between them. The CDR3 DNA reads TGCGCCAGCAGCCAGGGGGGGACCCCATCAAATTCACCCCTCCACTTT. It yields the protein CASSQGGTPSNSPLHF.

This chain joins TRBV19 and TRBJ1-1; D uncertain. V was shortened by 7 bases and J by 5 bases, with 8 bases between the two germline ends. The CDR3 length is 11 residues. Germline CDR1 and CDR2: LNHDA and SQIVND (reference sequence). This CDR3 reads CASIFGTEAFF. The CDR3 nucleotides read TGTGCCAGTATATTCGGAACTGAAGCTTTCTTT.

The chain couples TRBV6-1 to TRBJ1-1; 10 bases map to TRBD1. J lost 4 bases, V lost 4 bases, and 6 bases had no gene match. From germline, CDR1 is MNHNS and CDR2 SASEGT. There are 15 residues in the CDR3. The CDR3 region has the DNA TGTGCCAGCAGTGGTTTGACAGGGGGCGGCACTGAAGCTTTCTTT. Encoded protein: CASSGLTGGGTEAFF.

The chain has TRBV6-6 and TRBJ2-5; 7 bases fit TRBD1. The CDR3 covers 14 residues. With 9 bases clipped from V and 1 base from J, the junction kept 8 bases outside the gene matches. Germline assignment: CDR1 MNHNY and CDR2 SVGAGI (reference sequence). The CDR3 DNA sequence: TGTGCCAGTAACGACTGGGACAGCCAAGAGACCCAGTACTTC. It encodes CASNDWDSQETQYF.

V gene TRBV27 combines with J gene TRBJ2-7; D unresolved. With 5 bases removed from V and 0 bases from J, the gap between germline ends came to 11 bases. From germline, CDR1 is MNHEY and CDR2 SMNVEV (reference sequence). The CDR3 has 14 amino acids. The CDR3 coding sequence is TGTGCCAGCAGTGGCAGGCCAATCTCCTACGAGCAGTACTTC. Translated, it gives CASSGRPISYEQYF.

This clone has a single count. The V call is TRBV5-4, the J call TRBJ1-2, with 10 positions matching TRBD1. V was pared by 3 bases and J by 5 bases, with 7 bases of the junction left unmatched. Germline V lookup: CDR1 SGHNT, CDR2 YYREEE (reference sequence). This CDR3 has 15 amino acids. Here the CDR3 reads CASSSTGGAGYGYTF. In DNA, the CDR3 is TGTGCCAGCAGCTCGACAGGGGGCGCAGGATATGGCTACACCTTC. Supplemented by reference TRBV5-4 and TRBJ1-2, the full variable domain reads ETGVTQSPTHLIKTRGQQVTLRCSSQSGHNTVSWYQQALGQGPQFIFQYYREEENGRGNFPPRFSGLQFPNYSSELNVNALELDDSALYLCASSSTGGAGYGYTFGSGTRLTVV.